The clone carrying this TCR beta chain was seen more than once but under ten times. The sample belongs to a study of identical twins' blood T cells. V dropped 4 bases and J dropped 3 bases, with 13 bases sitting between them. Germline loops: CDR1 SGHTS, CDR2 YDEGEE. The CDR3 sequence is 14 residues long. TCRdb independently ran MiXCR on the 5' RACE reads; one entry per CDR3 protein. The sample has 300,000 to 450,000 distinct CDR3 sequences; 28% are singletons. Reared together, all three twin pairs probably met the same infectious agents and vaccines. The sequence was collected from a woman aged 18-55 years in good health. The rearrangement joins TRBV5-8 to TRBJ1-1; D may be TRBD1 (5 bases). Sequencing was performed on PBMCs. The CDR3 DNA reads TGTGCCAGCAGCCGGATGGGGGTTGACACTGAAGCTTTCTTT. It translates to CASSRMGVDTEAFF.